This T cell receptor beta chain was sequenced during a study of shared clonotypes between healthy human individuals. Findings and limits, study-wide: There were few donors, and this limited the genetic and exposure-history diversity represented.

This clone occurred a few times. Its specificity is unknown. Using immunoSEQ multiplex PCR, the repertoire was profiled, and TCRdb retains in-frame clones only, with some absent. Counted here are nearly 750,000 clones, 55% to 75% occurring once; the ten biggest clones make up under 2%. V lost 3 bases, J lost 1 base, and 9 bases lay in between. The CDR3 is 13 amino acids. The germline V gene has CDR1 GTSNPN and CDR2 SVGIG (reference sequence). The sample comprised memory CD4+ T cells sorted from blood. Indicated subset: CD45RA-negative fraction. The J gene is TRBJ1-1, the V gene TRBV30, with D possibly matching TRBD1 (6 bases). The source is a woman aged 25 to 39 in good health. This chain's CDR3 is CAWSRGGNTEAFF. For the CDR3, the DNA is TGTGCCTGGAGCAGGGGAGGGAACACTGAAGCTTTCTTT.